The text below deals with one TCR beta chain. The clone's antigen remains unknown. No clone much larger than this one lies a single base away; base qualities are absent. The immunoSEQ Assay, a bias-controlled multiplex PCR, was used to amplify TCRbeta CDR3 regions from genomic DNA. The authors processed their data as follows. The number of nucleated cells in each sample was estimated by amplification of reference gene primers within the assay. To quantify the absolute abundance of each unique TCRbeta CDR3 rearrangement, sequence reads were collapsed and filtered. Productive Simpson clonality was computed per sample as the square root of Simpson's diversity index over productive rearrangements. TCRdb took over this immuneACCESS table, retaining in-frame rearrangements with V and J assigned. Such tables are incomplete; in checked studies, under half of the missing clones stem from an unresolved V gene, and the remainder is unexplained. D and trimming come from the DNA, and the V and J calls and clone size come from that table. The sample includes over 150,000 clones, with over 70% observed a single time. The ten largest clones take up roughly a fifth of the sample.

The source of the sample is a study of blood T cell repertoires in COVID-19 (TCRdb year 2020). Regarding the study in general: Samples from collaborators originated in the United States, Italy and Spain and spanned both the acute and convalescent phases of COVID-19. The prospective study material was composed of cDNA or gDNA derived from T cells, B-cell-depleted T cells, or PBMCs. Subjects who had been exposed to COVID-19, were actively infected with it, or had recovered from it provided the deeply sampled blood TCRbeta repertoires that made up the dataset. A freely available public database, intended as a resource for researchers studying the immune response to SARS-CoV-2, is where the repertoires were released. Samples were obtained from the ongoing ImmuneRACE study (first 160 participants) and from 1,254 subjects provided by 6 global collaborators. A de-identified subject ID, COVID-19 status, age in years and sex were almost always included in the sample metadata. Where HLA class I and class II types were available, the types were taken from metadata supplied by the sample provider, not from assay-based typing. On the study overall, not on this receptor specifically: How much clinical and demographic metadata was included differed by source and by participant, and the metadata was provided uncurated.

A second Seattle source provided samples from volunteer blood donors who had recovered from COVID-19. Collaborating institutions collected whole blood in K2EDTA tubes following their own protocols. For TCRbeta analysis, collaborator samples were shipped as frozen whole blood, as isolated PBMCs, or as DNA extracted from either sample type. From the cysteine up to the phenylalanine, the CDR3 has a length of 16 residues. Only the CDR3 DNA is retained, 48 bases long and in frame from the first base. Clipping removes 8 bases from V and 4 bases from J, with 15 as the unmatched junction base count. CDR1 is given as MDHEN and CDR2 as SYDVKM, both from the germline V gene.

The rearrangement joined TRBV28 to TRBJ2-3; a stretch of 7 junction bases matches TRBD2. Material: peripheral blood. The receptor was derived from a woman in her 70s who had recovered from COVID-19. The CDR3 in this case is CASRPPRGGGADTQYF. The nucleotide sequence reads TGTGCCAGCCGCCCCCCCCGCGGGGGTGGCGCAGATACGCAGTATTTT.